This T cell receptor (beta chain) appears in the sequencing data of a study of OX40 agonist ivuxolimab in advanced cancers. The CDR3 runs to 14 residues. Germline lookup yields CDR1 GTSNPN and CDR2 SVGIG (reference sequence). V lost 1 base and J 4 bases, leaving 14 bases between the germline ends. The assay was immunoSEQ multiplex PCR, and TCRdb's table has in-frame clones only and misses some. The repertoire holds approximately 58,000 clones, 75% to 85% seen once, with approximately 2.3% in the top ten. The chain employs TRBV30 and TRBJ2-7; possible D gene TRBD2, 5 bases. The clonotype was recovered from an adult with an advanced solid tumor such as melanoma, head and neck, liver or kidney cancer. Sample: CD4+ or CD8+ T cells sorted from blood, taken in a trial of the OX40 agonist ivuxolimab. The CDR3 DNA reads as TGTGCCTGGAGTGCCGGCGGTGGGGAGTACGAGCAGTACTTC. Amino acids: CAWSAGGGEYEQYF.